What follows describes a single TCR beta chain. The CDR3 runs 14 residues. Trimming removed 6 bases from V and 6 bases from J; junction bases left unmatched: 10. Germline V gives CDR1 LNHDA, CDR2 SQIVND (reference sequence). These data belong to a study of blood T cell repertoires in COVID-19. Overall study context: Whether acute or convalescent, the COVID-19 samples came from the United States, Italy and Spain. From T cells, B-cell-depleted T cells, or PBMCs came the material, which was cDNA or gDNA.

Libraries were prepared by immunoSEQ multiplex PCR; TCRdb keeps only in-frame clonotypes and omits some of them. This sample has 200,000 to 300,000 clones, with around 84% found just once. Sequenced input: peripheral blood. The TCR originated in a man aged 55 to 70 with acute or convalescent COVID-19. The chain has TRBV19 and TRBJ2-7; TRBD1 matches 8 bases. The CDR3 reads CASRYRPDRGEQYF. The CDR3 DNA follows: TGTGCCAGTAGATACCGACCAGACAGGGGCGAGCAGTACTTC.